The rows below give T cell receptor beta chains drawn from one sample of a study of radiotherapy plus CTLA-4 blockade in lung cancer. Using immunoSEQ multiplex PCR, the repertoire was profiled, and TCRdb retains in-frame clones only, with some absent. Of about 49,000 clones listed, approximately 85% are singletons. The sample here was peripheral blood, taken from a patient treated with radiotherapy plus ipilimumab. The receptor source for this set is a human donor with non-small cell lung cancer whose response to radiotherapy plus ipilimumab could not be evaluated. Each CDR3 is given with its conserved first and last residue. The D gene is left open where the match is weak. The size of a clone is reported for some rows only, either as once, few or many, or as a class for expanded clones.

TGTGCCAGTAGTATATTCTCGGGAGTAAGAGGGACCGGGGAGCTGTTTTTT CASSIFSGVRGTGELFF TRBV19 . TRBJ2-2 17 .
TGTGCCAGCAACGAGGGTAATAAACTGAACACTGAAGCTTTCTTT CASNEGNKLNTEAFF TRBV11-1 . TRBJ1-1 15 .
TGTGCCAGCAGTGAATCGTTCGGGGGGTCCGGGGAGCTGTTTTTT CASSESFGGSGELFF TRBV2 TRBD2 TRBJ2-2 15 .
TGTGCCAGCAGTTTCCCCAGGGGAGAAGGCTACACCTTC CASSFPRGEGYTF TRBV27 . TRBJ1-2 13 .
TGCGCCAGCAGCCAAGTAGGGGTCTACTACGAGCAGTACTTC CASSQVGVYYEQYF TRBV4-3 . TRBJ2-7 14 .
TGTGCCATCAGTGAGTCGGGACTAGCGGCAACCTACGAGCAGTACTTC CAISESGLAATYEQYF TRBV10-3 TRBD2 TRBJ2-7 16 .
TGTGCCAGCAGCGTAGGGTCCGCGGCAGCCCTTAATGAAAAACTGTTTTTT CASSVGSAAALNEKLFF TRBV9 . TRBJ1-4 17 once
TGTGCCAGCAGCTCAACAAAAAATTCACCCCTCCACTTT CASSSTKNSPLHF TRBV5-4 . TRBJ1-6 13 once
TGTGCCAGCAGCAAAGAAGCAGGCAACTATGGCTACACCTTC CASSKEAGNYGYTF TRBV21-1 . TRBJ1-2 14 .
TGTGCCAGCAGCTTAGCGGTCACAGGGGGCCAAGAGACCCAGTACTTC CASSLAVTGGQETQYF TRBV7-2 TRBD1 TRBJ2-5 16 .
TGCGCCAGCAGCCAAGGCCGAACAAGCTATGGCTACACCTTC CASSQGRTSYGYTF TRBV4-1 . TRBJ1-2 14 .
TGTGCCAGCATTCCAGGGGGGCCAACTGAAGCTTTCTTT CASIPGGPTEAFF TRBV28 TRBD1 TRBJ1-1 13 .
TGTGCCAGTACTGGGGACAGGGGTTACACTGAAGCTTTCTTT CASTGDRGYTEAFF TRBV25-1 TRBD1 TRBJ1-1 14 .
TGTGCCAGCAGTGGCCTGACAGGGGTGGGACAGCCCCAGCATTTT CASSGLTGVGQPQHF TRBV6-5 TRBD1 TRBJ1-5 15 few
TGCAGCGTTGAGGCAGGGCAAAACTACGAGCAGTACTTC CSVEAGQNYEQYF TRBV29-1 . TRBJ2-7 13 .
TGTGCCAGCAGTTCCGCCCCTAGGAACTACGAGCAGTACTTC CASSSAPRNYEQYF TRBV6-5 . TRBJ2-7 14 .
TGCGCCAGCAGCCAAGACCTTACAGGGGGCCGAGCTTTCTTT CASSQDLTGGRAFF TRBV4-3 TRBD1 TRBJ1-1 14 .
TGTGCCAGCAGGATAGCGGGAGAGGGCTACGAGCAGTACTTC CASRIAGEGYEQYF TRBV13 TRBD2 TRBJ2-7 14 .
TGTGCCAGCAGCCAAGGACTAGCGGCCTCCTACAATGAGCAGTTCTTC CASSQGLAASYNEQFF TRBV5-4 TRBD2 TRBJ2-1 16 .
TGTGCCAGCAGCCTTAGATGGGACAGGGAAACTGAAGCTTTCTTT CASSLRWDRETEAFF TRBV7-2 TRBD1 TRBJ1-1 15 few
TGTGCCTGGAGTACCCTAGCAGGAACAACTAATGAAAAACTGTTTTTT CAWSTLAGTTNEKLFF TRBV30 . TRBJ1-4 16 .
TGTGCCAGCAGCGTCAGGGGGCAGAGTACTGAAGCTTTCTTT CASSVRGQSTEAFF TRBV9 TRBD1 TRBJ1-1 14 .
TGTGCCAGCAGCCTCCAGGGCACAGATACGCAGTATTTT CASSLQGTDTQYF TRBV5-6 . TRBJ2-3 13 .
TGTGCCAGCAGAGGACAGGGGGCAAGCGAGCAGTACTTC CASRGQGASEQYF TRBV6-6 TRBD1 TRBJ2-7 13 few
TGTGCCAGCGCACTAGCGGACTCCAATGAGCAGTTCTTC CASALADSNEQFF TRBV7-9 TRBD2 TRBJ2-1 13 .
TGTGCCTGGAGTGTACTCCTAGCGGGAGATCAGGGTGAGCAGTTCTTC CAWSVLLAGDQGEQFF TRBV30 TRBD2 TRBJ2-1 16 .
TGCGCCAGCAGCCAAGTTCCGGGACTGGCGAACACCGGGGAGCTGTTTTTT CASSQVPGLANTGELFF TRBV4-1 . TRBJ2-2 17 .
TGTGCCAGTAGGAGATCCGGGACTAGCGGGAGGGCCAAGTCCTACAATGAGCAGTTCTTC CASRRSGTSGRAKSYNEQFF TRBV19 TRBD2 TRBJ2-1 20 .
TGTGCCAGCAGCCAATACGGGACATCTGCAAGGGAGCAGTACTTC CASSQYGTSAREQYF TRBV2 . TRBJ2-7 15 .
TGCAGCGCCCAATCCTCCGGGGAACAGCAGTTCTTC CSAQSSGEQQFF TRBV29-1 . TRBJ2-1 12 .
TGTGCCAGCAGCCCACGGGACAGCCTCTACGAGCAGTACTTC CASSPRDSLYEQYF TRBV9 TRBD1 TRBJ2-7 14 .
TGTGCCAGCAGCGTTATCGGCTATGGCTACACCTTC CASSVIGYGYTF TRBV7-9 . TRBJ1-2 12 .
TGTGCCAGCAGCCCCGGACAGATCCTCACAGATACGCAGTATTTT CASSPGQILTDTQYF TRBV5-4 . TRBJ2-3 15 .
TGTGCCTGGAAGGGGTACACTGAAGCTTTCTTT CAWKGYTEAFF TRBV30 . TRBJ1-1 11 .
TGTGCCAGCAGAAGCGAGGGCGAGCAGTACTTC CASRSEGEQYF TRBV6-6 . TRBJ2-7 11 .
TGTGCTAGTGGCCTCGGGGGTGAAGCTTTCTTT CASGLGGEAFF TRBV12-5 . TRBJ1-1 11 .
TGTGCCAGCAGCCCCCTTGGGACAGGGGGCCGTAATGAGCAGTTCTTC CASSPLGTGGRNEQFF TRBV11-3 TRBD1 TRBJ2-1 16 .
TGTGCCAGCAGCTTACACGGGAGGGCCGATTCCTACGAGCAGTACTTC CASSLHGRADSYEQYF TRBV5-4 TRBD2 TRBJ2-7 16 .
TGTGCCAGCAGTATACCCCTAGCGGGAGCCTCGTCCGGGGCCAACGTCCTGACTTTC CASSIPLAGASSGANVLTF TRBV7-3 TRBD2 TRBJ2-6 19 few
TGTGCCAGCAGCCGGACTAGCGGGACCCTGAAAAACATTCAGTACTTC CASSRTSGTLKNIQYF TRBV27 TRBD2 TRBJ2-4 16 .
TGTGCCAGCAGTTTAGTGAGGGGGACCCTTGGCGCTTTCTTT CASSLVRGTLGAFF TRBV28 . TRBJ1-1 14 .
TGTGCCAGCAGTCTAGAGTATAGCAATCAGCCCCAGCATTTT CASSLEYSNQPQHF TRBV6-4 . TRBJ1-5 14 .
TGTGCCACCACCCGGACAGGGGAGGGAGATACGCAGTATTTT CATTRTGEGDTQYF TRBV6-6 TRBD1 TRBJ2-3 14 .
TGTGCCAGCAGTATCAGGGACACTGAAGCTTTCTTT CASSIRDTEAFF TRBV6-1 . TRBJ1-1 12 few
TGTGCCAGCAGCTTAACTAGCGGGAACTACGAGCAGTACTTC CASSLTSGNYEQYF TRBV5-6 TRBD2 TRBJ2-7 14 .
TGTGCCAGCAGTTTTGTGATGGGAGGGTGGCAGATCAGTTACGAGCAGTACTTC CASSFVMGGWQISYEQYF TRBV28 TRBD2 TRBJ2-7 18 .
TGTGCCAGTGCCTGGGGGGATAACTATGGCTACACCTTC CASAWGDNYGYTF TRBV6-6 . TRBJ1-2 13 .
TGTGCCAGCAGCTTCCGTGGAGGGAGGAGCACAGATACGCAGTATTTT CASSFRGGRSTDTQYF TRBV5-6 . TRBJ2-3 16 .
TGTGCCAGCAGTCTGACAGGGATGATTGAGACCCAGTACTTC CASSLTGMIETQYF TRBV27 TRBD1 TRBJ2-5 14 .